The sequence of this TCR beta chain was determined in a study of response to subunit inactivated influenza vaccine. In TCRdb, the RT-PCR reads were re-called with MiXCR into one record per CDR3 protein. Among hundreds of thousands of distinct CDR3 sequences listed, around 20% were seen once. V lost 5 bases and J 5 bases, leaving 13 bases between the germline ends. Germline assignment: CDR1 LNHNV and CDR2 YYDKDF (reference sequence). The CDR3 is made up of 13 amino acids. Study outcomes and limitations: Authors suggested each seasonal flu vaccination may recruit only limited numbers of new T cells.

This clonotype occurred a few times. Its antigen is as yet unknown. J is TRBJ2-7 and V is TRBV15; tentative D call: TRBD1 (6 bases). The sequence was obtained from a man in his fifties who received an inactivated influenza vaccine. The sequencing used PBMCs from blood, collected 5 days after vaccination. DNA of the CDR3: TGTGCCACCAGCCGGACAGTTTCCAACGAGCAGTACTTC. The encoded protein is CATSRTVSNEQYF.